This T cell receptor beta chain appears in the sequencing data of a study of shared clonotypes between healthy human individuals. V was clipped by 4 bases and J by 1 base, with 11 bases between them. The CDR3 length is 14 residues. Germline CDR1 reads SGHKS; CDR2 reads YYEKEE (reference sequence). Sequencing was performed with immunoSEQ multiplex PCR; in TCRdb, only in-frame clones are kept and a portion is missing. The repertoire holds about 2.2 million clones, around 93% seen once, with more than 1.5% in the top ten. CD45RO-negative cells were positively selected for CCR7, leaving out terminally differentiated effector memory CD45RA+ cells.

The origin of this receptor is a man aged 18 to 35 in good health. Some clones in this sample may be carry-over from other donors' samples. Source material: naive CD8+ T cells from PBMCs. This sequence joins TRBV5-5 and TRBJ2-5; possibly TRBD1 for D (5 bases). CDR3 DNA sequence: TGTGCCAGCAGCCGCGACAGACCCCAAGAGACCCAGTACTTC. Encoded protein: CASSRDRPQETQYF.